This TCR beta chain comes out of a study of cytomegalovirus exposure and HLA in healthy donors. Study outcomes and limitations: Sequence variants that were highly shared formed a cluster that was likely a sequencing artifact.

PCR amplification relied on 60 Vbeta primers (plus 13 Jbeta primers). Clones were read by immunoSEQ multiplex PCR, and TCRdb kept only the in-frame ones, dropping some. The table has under 150,000 clones, approximately 87% seen once. As for this clone: Its antigen is still unknown.

Germline lookup yields CDR1 GTSNPN and CDR2 SVGIG (reference sequence). Trimming left V 1 base short and J 6 bases short, with 15 bases between. This CDR3 region has 15 residues. This clonotype originated in a woman in her twenties or thirties in good health and CMV-seronegative. The sequenced sample was PBMCs. The chain links TRBV30 to TRBJ1-4; TRBD1 is a possible D gene (5 bases). The CDR3 loop reads CAWSEQVAGYEKLFF. Here the CDR3 DNA reads TGTGCCTGGAGTGAACAGGTTGCAGGGTATGAAAAACTGTTTTTT.